A selection of T cell receptor beta chains follows, all from one sample in a study of monozygotic twins with cystic fibrosis. Generated by immunoSEQ multiplex PCR, the TCRdb table keeps only in-frame clones and is missing some. The table has 14,000 or so clones, around 89% seen once; the top ten hold 0.73%. The sequenced material came from blood. The receptors come from a boy aged 5-17 years with cystic fibrosis. The CDR3 runs from the conserved cysteine through the conserved F or W. A D gene is named only where the DNA matches it firmly. Not all rows give a size; the values are once, few, many and, for expanded clones, a class.

J gene	clone size	V gene	CDR3 length	D gene	CDR3 protein	CDR3 DNA
TRBJ1-2	NA	TRBV29-1	15	TRBD1	CSVENPVQGAGGYTF	TGCAGCGTTGAAAACCCCGTCCAGGGGGCGGGTGGCTACACCTTC
TRBJ2-7	NA	TRBV5-1	15	NA	CASSFGVPLSYEQYF	TGCGCCAGCAGCTTTGGGGTCCCTCTTTCCTACGAGCAGTACTTC
TRBJ1-5	NA	TRBV2	13	NA	CATKEGSNQPQHF	TGTGCCACCAAGGAGGGTAGCAATCAGCCCCAGCATTTT
TRBJ2-3	once	TRBV4-2	16	TRBD2	CASSQALAAFTDTQYF	TGTGCCAGCAGCCAAGCTCTAGCGGCCTTCACAGATACGCAGTATTTT
TRBJ2-3	NA	TRBV10-1	15	TRBD2	CASSESLAGADTQYF	TGCGCCAGCAGTGAGTCACTAGCGGGAGCAGATACGCAGTATTTT
TRBJ2-1	NA	TRBV5-1	15	TRBD2	CASSLLADPQSEQFF	TGCGCCAGCAGCCTACTAGCGGACCCGCAGAGTGAGCAGTTCTTC
TRBJ1-2	NA	TRBV11-2	14	TRBD1	CASSLNDRDYGYTF	TGTGCCAGCAGCTTGAATGACAGGGACTATGGCTACACCTTC
TRBJ2-7	NA	TRBV29-1	14	NA	CSVEDRARNYEQYF	TGCAGCGTTGAAGATCGGGCGAGGAACTACGAGCAGTACTTC
TRBJ1-2	NA	TRBV5-4	14	NA	CASSLAGANYGYTF	TGTGCCAGCAGCTTGGCAGGGGCTAACTATGGCTACACCTTC
TRBJ2-7	NA	TRBV19	13	TRBD1	CASTGQHSYEQYF	TGTGCCAGTACGGGACAGCACTCCTACGAGCAGTACTTC
TRBJ2-2	NA	TRBV19	15	NA	CASIAGSRFTGELFF	TGTGCCAGTATCGCTGGCTCTAGGTTTACCGGGGAGCTGTTTTTT
TRBJ2-2	NA	TRBV4-2	17	TRBD1	CASSPGGGRRGAGELFF	TGTGCCAGCAGCCCAGGGGGCGGGCGGAGGGGCGCCGGGGAGCTGTTTTTT
TRBJ1-5	NA	TRBV27	15	TRBD1	CASSLSAGGRQPQHF	TGTGCCAGCAGTTTGTCGGCAGGGGGCCGCCAGCCCCAGCATTTT
TRBJ2-2	NA	TRBV12-5	16	TRBD2	CASGPGLAEFTGELFF	TGTGCTAGTGGTCCCGGACTAGCGGAGTTCACCGGGGAGCTGTTTTTT
TRBJ2-5	NA	TRBV7-7	15	NA	CASSLGTGTKETQYF	TGTGCTAGCAGCTTAGGAACGGGGACAAAAGAGACCCAGTACTTC
TRBJ1-5	NA	TRBV7-9	14	NA	CASSNREGSQPQHF	TGTGCCAGCAGCAACAGGGAGGGTAGTCAGCCCCAGCATTTT
TRBJ2-5	NA	TRBV18	15	NA	CASSPPARVQETQYF	TGTGCCAGCTCACCCCCCGCGAGGGTCCAAGAGACCCAGTACTTC
TRBJ2-7	NA	TRBV15	15	TRBD2	CATSDRTSGGYEQYF	TGTGCCACCAGCGACCGAACTAGCGGGGGCTACGAGCAGTACTTC
TRBJ1-1	NA	TRBV9	16	TRBD1	CASSEMTGSYATEAFF	TGTGCCAGCAGTGAAATGACAGGGAGCTATGCCACTGAAGCTTTCTTT
TRBJ2-7	NA	TRBV21-1	15	NA	CASSKVSSGRYEQYF	TGTGCCAGCAGCAAAGTTAGTAGCGGGAGGTACGAGCAGTACTTC
TRBJ2-7	NA	TRBV10-2	13	NA	CASTVAATYEQYF	TGCGCCAGCACAGTAGCGGCGACCTACGAGCAGTACTTC
TRBJ2-1	NA	TRBV5-4	18	TRBD2	CASSLDGRAYFSYNEQFF	TGTGCCAGCAGCTTGGATGGGAGGGCTTACTTTTCCTACAATGAGCAGTTCTTC
TRBJ1-2	NA	TRBV2	13	NA	CASSSDKNYGYTF	TGTGCCAGCAGTTCGGACAAGAACTATGGCTACACCTTC
TRBJ1-4	NA	TRBV6-5	13	NA	CASGRGMDEKLFF	TGTGCCAGCGGAAGGGGTATGGATGAAAAACTGTTTTTT
TRBJ1-1	NA	TRBV7-9	12	NA	CASGQGNTEAFF	TGTGCCAGCGGCCAGGGAAACACTGAAGCTTTCTTT
TRBJ2-3	NA	TRBV6-6	13	NA	CASCRGPTDTQYF	TGTGCCAGCTGTCGGGGGCCGACAGATACGCAGTATTTT
TRBJ1-2	NA	TRBV5-1	16	NA	CASSFSMAGANYGYTF	TGCGCCAGCAGCTTCTCAATGGCCGGAGCTAACTATGGCTACACCTTC
TRBJ1-2	NA	TRBV7-2	14	TRBD1	CASSSPGQGAGYTF	TGTGCCAGCAGCTCACCGGGACAGGGGGCTGGCTACACCTTC
TRBJ1-1	NA	TRBV7-9	12	NA	CASSLGGAEAFF	TGTGCCAGCAGCTTAGGAGGGGCTGAAGCTTTCTTT
TRBJ1-1	NA	TRBV27	12	NA	CASSQGNTEAFF	TGTGCCAGCAGTCAGGGGAACACTGAAGCTTTCTTT
TRBJ1-2	NA	TRBV5-4	13	NA	CASSLWDKLGYTF	TGTGCCAGCAGCTTGTGGGACAAGCTTGGCTACACCTTC
TRBJ2-3	NA	TRBV21-1	17	NA	CASSKPDRAASTDTQYF	TGTGCCAGCAGCAAACCCGACAGGGCCGCTAGCACAGATACGCAGTATTTT
TRBJ2-7	NA	TRBV7-9	14	TRBD1	CASSGPGQTYEQYF	TGTGCCAGCAGCGGACCGGGACAGACCTACGAGCAGTACTTC
TRBJ2-1	NA	TRBV11-2	16	NA	CASGRKWTNQYNEQFF	TGTGCCAGCGGTAGAAAGTGGACAAATCAATACAATGAGCAGTTCTTC
TRBJ1-1	NA	TRBV1	15	NA	CTSSHRDEMNTEAFF	TGCACCAGCAGCCACAGGGATGAAATGAACACTGAAGCTTTCTTT
TRBJ1-2	once	TRBV9	16	NA	CASSVTPDSGKGGYTF	TGTGCCAGCAGCGTCACCCCGGACAGTGGGAAGGGGGGCTACACCTTC
TRBJ2-1	NA	TRBV29-1	13	TRBD2	CSVGGGPYNEQFF	TGCAGCGTTGGGGGAGGGCCTTACAATGAGCAGTTCTTC
TRBJ1-1	NA	TRBV5-1	14	TRBD1	CASTMTGESTEAFF	TGCGCCAGCACCATGACAGGGGAGTCCACTGAAGCTTTCTTT
TRBJ2-6	NA	TRBV11-2	18	TRBD2	CASSHLSGTSAGANVLTF	TGTGCCAGCAGCCACTTATCCGGGACTAGCGCTGGGGCCAACGTCCTGACTTTC
TRBJ1-2	NA	TRBV6-1	17	NA	CASSETLWGEDHYGYTF	TGTGCCAGCAGTGAAACCCTGTGGGGGGAGGACCACTATGGCTACACCTTC
TRBJ2-1	NA	TRBV19	14	NA	CASSRIRQHNEQFF	TGTGCCAGTAGTAGAATCCGCCAGCACAATGAGCAGTTCTTC
TRBJ1-1	NA	TRBV5-4	15	NA	CASSLASGGRAEAFF	TGTGCCAGCAGCTTGGCCAGTGGGGGGCGCGCTGAAGCTTTCTTT
TRBJ1-1	few	TRBV19	16	NA	CASSRIDRPWDTEAFF	TGTGCCAGTAGTAGGATCGACAGGCCTTGGGACACTGAAGCTTTCTTT
TRBJ1-5	NA	TRBV2	18	NA	CASSENGPLGGSNQPQHF	TGTGCCAGCAGTGAAAACGGACCCCTAGGGGGTAGCAATCAGCCCCAGCATTTT
TRBJ2-2	NA	TRBV5-1	15	TRBD1	CASSRDRGGTGELFF	TGCGCCAGCAGCAGGGACAGGGGTGGCACCGGGGAGCTGTTTTTT
TRBJ1-2	NA	TRBV5-6	15	NA	CASSPRTALNYGYTF	TGTGCCAGCAGCCCCCGGACAGCCCTCAACTATGGCTACACCTTC
TRBJ2-4	NA	TRBV7-8	18	NA	CASSPVIPPILAKNIQYF	TGTGCCAGCAGCCCCGTAATCCCTCCTATTCTAGCCAAAAACATTCAGTACTTC
TRBJ1-5	NA	TRBV7-3	16	TRBD1	CASSLRGGQGSQPQHF	TGTGCCAGCAGCTTAAGAGGGGGACAGGGCTCGCAGCCCCAGCATTTT
TRBJ1-4	NA	TRBV5-1	13	TRBD1	CASSPGTGGKLFF	TGCGCCAGCAGCCCCGGGACAGGGGGAAAACTGTTTTTT
TRBJ1-4	NA	TRBV29-1	12	NA	CSVVGISEKLFF	TGCAGCGTTGTCGGGATTAGTGAAAAACTGTTTTTT
TRBJ2-3	NA	TRBV5-1	16	TRBD1	CASSPLQGVNTDTQYF	TGCGCCAGCAGCCCGCTGCAGGGGGTCAACACAGATACGCAGTATTTT
TRBJ1-2	NA	TRBV7-8	12	NA	CASSLAGDGYTF	TGTGCCAGCAGCTTAGCGGGAGATGGCTACACCTTC